This T cell receptor beta chain appears in the sequencing data of a study of blood T cell repertoires in COVID-19. Study details: Acute and convalescent COVID-19 samples came from the United States, Italy and Spain.

Cohorts were assigned according to the clinical history that participants reported. Clones were sequenced by immunoSEQ multiplex PCR, and TCRdb holds only the in-frame ones, with some missing. In the table there are over 200,000 clones, roughly four fifths of which are singletons. Sequencing was carried out using PBMCs or T cells enriched from blood (not recorded which). The sequence derives from a man in his sixties who had recovered from COVID-19.

CDR3 amino acids: CAISPLAGDSNEQFF. CDR3 DNA: TGTGCCATCAGCCCCCTAGCGGGGGATTCGAATGAGCAGTTCTTC. The chain has TRBV10-3 and TRBJ2-1; 10 bases match TRBD2. Germline trimming cut 6 bases from V and 7 bases from J; bases unmatched to any gene: 9. Germline V gives CDR1 ENHRY, CDR2 SYGVKD. This CDR3 spans 15 amino acids.